Presented here are 21 T cell receptor beta chains from one specimen sequenced in a study of T cells in Graves' hyperthyroidism and ophthalmopathy. RNA transcripts gave rise to amplified TCR beta CDR3 regions. HTBI primers were the set used in a first-round RT-PCR of the TCR CDR3. Using its own MiXCR run on the multiplex PCR reads, TCRdb lists one record per CDR3 protein. The sample contains about 400,000 distinct CDR3 sequences, roughly 15% of which appear only once. The specimen sequenced was blood. The receptors were sampled from a woman aged 18-35 years with Graves' hyperthyroidism.

This clonotype was seen many times. The chain is built from TRBV28 and TRBJ2-1; 10 bases fit TRBD2. The V gene's germline CDR1 is MDHEN and CDR2 SYDVKM. V shed 6 bases and J 0 bases; nucleotides not matched to a gene: 5. The CDR3 consists of 16 residues. The CDR3 sequence is CASSSSGGGSYNEQFF. DNA of the CDR3: TGTGCCAGCAGCTCAAGCGGGGGGGGCTCCTACAATGAGCAGTTCTTC.

This clonotype was detected many times. The chain couples TRBV6-2 or TRBV6-3 to TRBJ1-1; TRBD1 agrees at 12 bases. The V gene's germline CDR1 is MNHEY and CDR2 SVGEGT. V lost 6 bases and J lost 8; bases outside the gene matches: 16. This CDR3 has 17 amino acids. The CDR3, as DNA: TGTGCCAGCAGACCCCTCCGGGACAGGGGGCGCAGAGGGGAAGCTTTCTTT. It translates to CASRPLRDRGRRGEAFF.

This clonotype turned up a few times. The chain couples TRBV9 to TRBJ2-3; 9 positions match TRBD1. This CDR3 is 15 amino acids long. Germline V lookup: CDR1 SGDLS, CDR2 YYNGEE. V was pared by 0 bases and J by 4 bases, with 3 bases of the junction left unmatched. DNA for the CDR3: TGTGCCAGCAGCGTAGCGGGGACAGGGTCAGATACGCAGTATTTT. It encodes CASSVAGTGSDTQYF.

The rearrangement links TRBV5-1 to TRBJ2-7; 11 bases fit TRBD2. Germline V lookup: CDR1 SGHRS, CDR2 YFSETQ. CDR3 length: 16 amino acids. The V and J ends lost 5 bases and 0 bases, in that order; junction bases with no gene match: 7. CDR3 in amino acids: CASREPSGRPSYEQYF. The CDR3 DNA reads as TGCGCCAGCAGGGAACCTAGCGGGAGGCCCTCCTACGAGCAGTACTTC. The whole variable domain, remainder taken from reference TRBV5-1 and TRBJ2-7, is KAGVTQTPRYLIKTRGQQVTLSCSPISGHRSVSWYQQTPGQGLQFLFEYFSETQRNKGNFPGRFSGRQFSNSRSEMNVSTLELGDSALYLCASREPSGRPSYEQYFGPGTRLTVT.

The V and J genes are TRBV28 and TRBJ1-1; 8 bases are shared with TRBD1. This CDR3 region has 17 residues. The J segment lost 0 bases and the V segment lost 4 bases, leaving 10 bases of the junction unmatched. Germline values: CDR1 MDHEN, CDR2 SYDVKM. CDR3 nucleotides: TGTGCCAGCAGTTGGGGTCATGGGACAGGAGTGAACACTGAAGCTTTCTTT. Amino acid sequence: CASSWGHGTGVNTEAFF.

This clonotype was found once. This rearrangement joins TRBV30 to TRBJ1-4; D remains ambiguous. This CDR3 comprises 14 residues. Trimming removed 4 bases from V and 3 bases from J, with 12 bases in between. Per the germline V gene, CDR1 is GTSNPN and CDR2 is SVGIG (reference sequence). The DNA of the CDR3 is TGTGCCTGGACCCCGGGGAGGGCTAATGAAAAACTGTTTTTT. Its translation: CAWTPGRANEKLFF. Full variable domain (outside the CDR3, taken from reference TRBV30 and TRBJ1-4): SQTIHQWPATLVQPVGSPLSLECTVEGTSNPNLYWYRQAAGRGLQLLFYSVGIGQISSEVPQNLSASRPQDRQFILSSKKLLLSDSGFYLCAWTPGRANEKLFFGSGTQLSVL.

This clonotype came up a few times. This chain links TRBV19 with TRBJ2-5; perhaps TRBD1 as D (7 bases). The CDR3 has 15 amino acids. The V end was cut by 3 bases, the J end by 4 bases, with 15 bases between. Germline V CDR1 and CDR2: LNHDA, SQIVND (reference sequence). The CDR3 region is CASSMGRQGLETQYF. CDR3 DNA: TGTGCCAGTAGTATGGGGAGACAGGGACTAGAGACCCAGTACTTC.

This clonotype was counted many times. This sequence joins TRBV12-5 and TRBJ1-1, with unresolved D. This CDR3 comprises 16 residues. Germline V gives CDR1 LGHNT, CDR2 FRNRAP. V was shortened by 1 base and J by 9 bases, with 21 bases between the two germline ends. CDR3 nucleotide sequence: TGTGCTAGTGGTTTGGCTCCGGGCCGCCCTTACCTTCAAGCTTTCTTT. Its translation: CASGLAPGRPYLQAFF.

This chain uses TRBV27 with TRBJ2-1; TRBD2 matches 12 bases. Germline assignment: CDR1 MNHEY and CDR2 SMNVEV (reference sequence). This CDR3 is 15 amino acids long. J gave up 8 bases and V 3 bases, and 5 bases lay outside the gene matches. Here the CDR3 DNA reads TGTGCCAGCAGTTTCGCTAGCGGGAGGGTCGATGAGCAGTTCTTC. Protein product: CASSFASGRVDEQFF.

There are many counts of this clonotype. This sequence joins TRBV6-1 and TRBJ1-5; perhaps TRBD1 as D (6 bases). Germline V gene data show CDR1 as MNHNS and CDR2 as SASEGT. The CDR3 extends over 14 amino acids. V was clipped by 6 bases and J by 3 bases, with 12 bases between them. The CDR3 reads CASSLTGDNQPQHF. The CDR3 region has the DNA TGTGCCAGCAGCTTGACAGGTGACAATCAGCCCCAGCATTTT.

Notes on this clonotype: The junction does not match germline at one end; this may be a read error. This chain links TRBV7-6 with TRBJ2-2; a weak D match, TRBD1 (6 bases). This CDR3 contains 16 residues. In germline, CDR1 is SGHVS, CDR2 FNYEAQ. The CDR3 DNA follows: TGTGCCAACAGCTCTAAGGGGACAAAAAACACCGGGGAGCTGTTTTTT. This translates into CANSSKGTKNTGELFF. The whole variable domain, filled in from reference TRBV7-6 and TRBJ2-2, reads GAGVSQSPRYKVTKRGQDVALRCDPISGHVSLYWYRQALGQGPEFLTYFNYEAQQDKSGLPNDRFSAERPEGSISTLTIQRTEQRDSAMYRCANSSKGTKNTGELFFGEGSRLTVL.

The gene calls are TRBV5-5 and TRBJ2-1, with TRBD2 matching 7 bases. With V trimmed by 1 base and J by 1 base, 8 bases remained unmatched. The CDR3 is 17 amino acids. From germline, CDR1 is SGHKS and CDR2 YYEKEE (reference sequence). The DNA of the CDR3 is TGTGCCAGCAGCTTGATCCCGGCGGGAGCTTCCTACAATGAGCAGTTCTTC. This encodes CASSLIPAGASYNEQFF. The complete variable domain, with remaining parts taken from reference TRBV5-5 and TRBJ2-1, reads DAGVTQSPTHLIKTRGQQVTLRCSPISGHKSVSWYQQVLGQGPQFIFQYYEKEERGRGNFPDRFSARQFPNYSSELNVNALLLGDSALYLCASSLIPAGASYNEQFFGPGTRLTVL.

This clonotype has just a few counts. The rearrangement uses TRBV28 and TRBJ2-7, with 12 bases that match TRBD1. The V and J ends lost 7 bases and 5 bases, in that order; junction bases with no gene match: 6. The CDR3 runs to 14 residues. Germline V lookup: CDR1 MDHEN, CDR2 SYDVKM. The CDR3 DNA reads as TGTGCCAGCACCGGGGACAGGGGGCTCCACGAGCAGTACTTC. This encodes CASTGDRGLHEQYF.

The sample holds many counts of this clonotype. The chain recombines TRBV6-1 with TRBJ2-7; D remains ambiguous. The ends were cut back, 11 bases at V and 0 bases at J, with 14 bases in the middle. CDR1 is MNHNS, CDR2 SASEGT, per germline. The CDR3 has 13 residues. The CDR3 DNA reads TGTGCCGCCCAGTCGGGCAGCTCCTACGAGCAGTACTTC. Translation gives CAAQSGSSYEQYF.

Ten or more counts support this clonotype. The genes are TRBV12-3 or TRBV12-4 and TRBJ2-7, with a weak D call TRBD2 (6 bases). This CDR3 has 16 residues. Trimming pared 8 bases from V and 0 bases from J, leaving 20 bases between. The CDR3 sequence is CASGNQRRGGSYEQYF. CDR3 sequence (DNA): TGTGCCAGCGGTAACCAGCGGAGGGGAGGCTCCTACGAGCAGTACTTC.

This sequence joins TRBV4-1 and TRBJ2-7; no clear D gene. This CDR3 is built from 16 residues. Looked up from germline, CDR1 is MGHRA and CDR2 is YSYEKL. Trimming took off 0 bases at V and 2 bases at J, with 14 bases between the two ends. The CDR3 sequence: CASSQDGTVYPYEQYF. The CDR3 nucleotides read TGCGCCAGCAGCCAAGATGGAACAGTCTATCCCTACGAGCAGTACTTC.

The rearrangement uses TRBV20-1 and TRBJ2-7; 12 bases are a match to TRBD2. The junction had 9 bases not matched to a gene; V was cut back by 7 bases and J by 5 bases. Germline assignment: CDR1 DFQATT and CDR2 SNEGSKA (reference sequence). This CDR3 has 14 residues. The CDR3 DNA is TGCAGTGTCCCGGCTAGCGGGAGGGCCGACGAGCAGTACTTC. This translates into CSVPASGRADEQYF.

This clonotype was found many times. V and J are TRBV30 and TRBJ1-2, with 9 bases identical to TRBD1. CDR1 GTSNPN and CDR2 SVGIG come from the germline V gene (reference sequence). This CDR3 region has 15 residues. V lost 0 bases to trimming and J lost 8 bases; unmatched junction nucleotides: 10. CDR3 in amino acids: CAWSVLTGGARGYTF. CDR3 bases: TGTGCCTGGAGTGTACTTACAGGGGGCGCGCGAGGCTACACCTTC.

This clonotype was found many times. The chain couples TRBV6-1 to TRBJ1-2; D is ambiguous. The V and J ends lost 6 bases and 4 bases respectively, with 9 bases between them. The CDR3 spans 12 residues. Germline V gene data show CDR1 as MNHNS and CDR2 as SASEGT. CDR3 bases: TGTGCCAGCAGAGTGGGTCTCTATGGCTACACCTTC. It is translated as CASRVGLYGYTF.

This clonotype was observed a few times. V is TRBV7-9 and J is TRBJ2-1; D might be TRBD1 (6 bases). The CDR3 totals 15 residues. The V gene lost 6 bases and the J gene lost 5 bases, with 17 bases spanning the gap. The germline gives CDR1 SEHNR, CDR2 FQNEAQ (reference sequence). This chain's CDR3 is CASRANLGGNNEQFF. The CDR3 DNA follows: TGTGCCAGCAGGGCTAATCTAGGGGGTAACAATGAGCAGTTCTTC.

The rearrangement joins TRBV7-9 to TRBJ2-7, with D perhaps matching TRBD2 (6 bases). V lost 1 base to trimming and J lost 2 bases, with 12 bases between them. CDR1 is SEHNR, CDR2 FQNEAQ, per germline (reference sequence). There are 15 residues in the CDR3. Here the CDR3 reads CASSLVEEGPYEQYF. The CDR3 DNA reads TGTGCCAGCAGCTTAGTAGAGGAGGGGCCCTACGAGCAGTACTTC.